The 29 T cell receptor beta chains given below trace back to one sample, sequenced in a study of blood T cell repertoires in COVID-19. Clones were sequenced by immunoSEQ multiplex PCR, and TCRdb holds only the in-frame ones, with some missing. The profile covers some 110,000 clones, with over 75% appearing a single time and 3.5% to 5.5% taken by the ten largest. Sequenced: peripheral blood. The receptors stem from a woman aged 70-85 years with acute or convalescent COVID-19.

The chain recombines TRBV7-2 with TRBJ1-2; TRBD1 matches 7 bases. The CDR3 is 15 residues long. Losses at the gene ends were 1 base for V and 4 bases for J; bases not matched to a gene: 6. Germline-derived CDR1 and CDR2 are SGHTA and FQGNSA. CDR3 sequence (DNA): TGTGCCAGCAGCTTAGGACAGGGAAATTTCTATGGCTACACCTTC. Protein sequence: CASSLGQGNFYGYTF.

The chain joins TRBV7-2 to TRBJ2-7, with D perhaps matching TRBD2 (5 bases). Between the trimmed V and J ends, which lost 3 bases and 2 bases, there was a span of 8 bases. This CDR3 has 13 amino acids. The germline CDR1 and CDR2 sequences are SGHTA and FQGNSA. The CDR3 DNA reads as TGTGCCAGCAGCTTGGGGAGAGCCTACGAGCAGTACTTC. Translation gives CASSLGRAYEQYF.

This clone has more than one count but fewer than ten. J is TRBJ1-2 and V is TRBV7-8; 10 bases map to TRBD1. The CDR3 length is 14 residues. V lost 1 base, J lost 7 bases, and 3 bases stayed unmatched. The germline V gene has CDR1 SGHVS and CDR2 FQNEAQ. The CDR3 sequence: CASSLDRDRGGYTF. For the CDR3, the DNA is TGTGCCAGCAGCTTAGACCGGGACAGGGGTGGCTACACCTTC.

The CDR3 loop is CASSDPRGETQYF. The CDR3 bases are TGTGCCAGCAGTGACCCCCGAGGGGAGACCCAGTACTTC. The V and J genes are TRBV6-1 and TRBJ2-5, with D perhaps TRBD2 (5 bases). V lost 3 bases and J lost 5, with 10 bases in between. Germline V gene lookup returns CDR1 MNHNS and CDR2 SASEGT. The CDR3 runs to 13 residues.

The CDR3 loop reads CAISSSGGTDTQYF. The DNA for the CDR3 is TGTGCCATCAGTTCTAGCGGGGGCACAGATACGCAGTATTTT. The chain couples TRBV10-3 to TRBJ2-3, with 9 nucleotides matching TRBD2. The CDR3 has 14 amino acids. The J segment lost 1 base and the V segment lost 5 bases, leaving 1 base of the junction unmatched. Germline V gene lookup returns CDR1 ENHRY and CDR2 SYGVKD.

V gene TRBV4-3 combines with J gene TRBJ2-3; D might be TRBD2 (5 bases). Germline CDR1 reads LGHNA; CDR2 reads YSLEER. Trimming pared 0 bases from V and 1 base from J, leaving 14 bases between. This CDR3 region has 17 residues. The CDR3 DNA reads TGCGCCAGCAGCCAAGATTTGGCCTCGCGGGGCACAGATACGCAGTATTTT. It encodes CASSQDLASRGTDTQYF.

Comments on this clone: Mismatch with germline at one junction end may stem from a read error. CDR3 sequence (DNA): TGTGCCAGCAGATATAGACAGGGAAGCCCAACAAGATTT. It encodes CASRYRQGSPTRF. The V gene is TRBV25-1, the J gene TRBJ1-3; 7 bases match TRBD1. The germline V gene encodes CDR1 MGHDK and CDR2 SYGVNS. This CDR3 is 13 amino acids long.

CDR3 DNA sequence: TGTGCCAGCCCACCAAATCAGGGGATGAACACTGAAGCTTTCTTT. This encodes CASPPNQGMNTEAFF. The chain links TRBV6-6 to TRBJ1-1, with D perhaps matching TRBD1 (6 bases). V lost 8 bases, J lost 0 bases, and 16 bases lay in between. CDR1 is MNHNY and CDR2 is SVGAGI in the germline V gene (reference sequence). There are 15 residues in the CDR3.

The chain is built from TRBV7-9 and TRBJ1-5, with D perhaps TRBD1 (6 bases). This CDR3 is 14 amino acids long. V was clipped by 5 bases and J by 1 base, with 9 bases between them. Per germline, CDR1 SEHNR and CDR2 FQNEAQ (reference sequence). DNA of the CDR3: TGTGCCAGCAGCCTTAGGGGGAGCAATCAGCCCCAGCATTTT. Protein: CASSLRGSNQPQHF. The full variable domain, rest sourced from reference TRBV7-9 and TRBJ1-5, is DTGVSQNPRHKITKRGQNVTFRCDPISEHNRLYWYRQTLGQGPEFLTYFQNEAQLEKSRLLSDRFSAERPKGSFSTLEIQRTEQGDSAMYLCASSLRGSNQPQHFGDGTRLSIL.

This clone turned up a few times. CDR3 residues: CASSLEPRGVGETQYF. The CDR3 bases are TGTGCCAGCAGCTTGGAACCTCGCGGGGTCGGCGAGACCCAGTACTTC. The V gene is TRBV5-5, the J gene TRBJ2-5, with a weak D call TRBD2 (6 bases). The V gene's germline CDR1 is SGHKS and CDR2 YYEKEE (reference sequence). CDR3 size: 16 residues. Trimming cost V 0 bases and J 5 bases, with 17 bases left between them.

Details on this clone: The same CDR3 can be traced to other DNA sequences in this sample. V is TRBV18 and J is TRBJ1-2; 7 nucleotides agree with TRBD1. Unmatched junction bases numbered 3, after V lost 3 bases and J lost 5 bases. Germline V gene lookup returns CDR1 KGHSH and CDR2 LQKENI. The CDR3 has 13 residues. The CDR3 spells CASSPDRSYGYTF. The CDR3 DNA follows: TGTGCCAGCTCACCGGACAGGTCATATGGCTACACCTTC. Supplemented by reference TRBV18 and TRBJ1-2, the full variable domain reads NAGVMQNPRHLVRRRGQEARLRCSPMKGHSHVYWYRQLPEEGLKFMVYLQKENIIDESGMPKERFSAEFPKEGPSILRIQQVVRGDSAAYFCASSPDRSYGYTFGSGTRLTVV.

This chain links TRBV7-9 with TRBJ2-3, with 14 bases identical to TRBD2. Germline CDR1 reads SEHNR; CDR2 reads FQNEAQ (reference sequence). The length of the CDR3 is 16 residues. Unmatched junction bases numbered 6, after V lost 4 bases and J lost 6 bases. The CDR3 spells CASSSGTSGSLDTQYF. The DNA of the CDR3 is TGTGCCAGCAGCTCCGGGACTAGCGGGAGCTTGGATACGCAGTATTTT.

This chain joins TRBV7-9 and TRBJ2-1; a possible D gene is TRBD1 (5 bases). The CDR3 is made up of 12 amino acids. Germline loops: CDR1 SEHNR, CDR2 FQNEAQ (reference sequence). V lost 5 bases, J lost 12 bases, and 14 bases lay in between. This CDR3 reads CASSRDSPGQFF. The CDR3 nucleotides are TGTGCCAGCAGCCGAGACAGCCCCGGGCAGTTCTTC.

This sequence joins TRBV5-1 and TRBJ1-2; D may be TRBD1 (5 bases). This CDR3 contains 13 residues. Germline CDR1 is SGHRS and CDR2 is YFSETQ. V was clipped by 5 bases and J by 4 bases, with 12 bases between them. This CDR3 is CASSIYQGYGYTF. The CDR3 coding sequence is TGCGCCAGCAGTATATACCAGGGCTATGGCTACACCTTC. The full variable domain, with the rest looked up from reference TRBV5-1 and TRBJ1-2, is KAGVTQTPRYLIKTRGQQVTLSCSPISGHRSVSWYQQTPGQGLQFLFEYFSETQRNKGNFPGRFSGRQFSNSRSEMNVSTLELGDSALYLCASSIYQGYGYTFGSGTRLTVV.

V is TRBV12-3 or TRBV12-4 and J is TRBJ1-5; no definite D call. V lost 5 bases to trimming and J lost 0 bases, with 5 bases between them. The CDR3 consists of 13 residues. CDR3: CASSRGSNQPQHF. Written as DNA, the CDR3 is TGTGCCAGCAGTCGGGGTAGCAATCAGCCCCAGCATTTT.

The chain couples TRBV5-1 to TRBJ2-3; TRBD1 agrees at 9 bases. There are 14 residues in the CDR3. With 4 bases clipped from V and 4 bases from J, the junction kept 4 bases outside the gene matches. Germline V gene lookup returns CDR1 SGHRS and CDR2 YFSETQ. Here the CDR3 reads CASSGQGSSDTQYF. The CDR3 DNA reads as TGCGCCAGCAGCGGACAGGGGTCGTCAGATACGCAGTATTTT.

This clone appeared a few times. The gene calls are TRBV6-5 and TRBJ1-2; D possibly corresponds to TRBD1 (5 bases). Germline CDR1 and CDR2: MNHEY and SVGAGI. V was cut by 0 bases and J by 6 bases, with 8 bases left in between. The CDR3 contains 13 residues. The CDR3 loop is CASSYSVRDGYTF. The CDR3 bases are TGTGCCAGCAGTTACTCTGTCAGGGATGGCTACACCTTC.

This clone turned up a few times. The V and J genes are TRBV28 and TRBJ1-5, with D possibly matching TRBD1 (6 bases). Trimming cost V 8 bases and J 5 bases, with 10 bases left between them. The CDR3 runs to 12 residues. Germline V gene sequence: CDR1 MDHEN, CDR2 SYDVKM. The CDR3: CASYKGDQPQHF. CDR3 sequence (DNA): TGTGCCAGCTATAAGGGGGATCAGCCCCAGCATTTT.

The chain has TRBV15 and TRBJ1-5; perhaps TRBD1 as D (6 bases). The germline V and J ends were trimmed by 3 bases and 7 bases, with 19 bases remaining between them. Germline CDR1 LNHNV, CDR2 YYDKDF (reference sequence). This CDR3 contains 16 residues. The CDR3 is CATSSEGPGVRQPQHF. CDR3 DNA: TGTGCCACCAGCAGTGAAGGGCCAGGGGTCAGACAGCCCCAGCATTTT.

The chain combines TRBV10-3 with TRBJ2-2; perhaps TRBD1 as D (6 bases). Germline V CDR1 and CDR2: ENHRY, SYGVKD. CDR3 length: 16 residues. V lost 2 bases and J lost 0, with 10 bases in between. CDR3 residues: CAISEGQYANTGELFF. For the CDR3, the DNA is TGTGCCATCAGTGAGGGACAGTACGCGAACACCGGGGAGCTGTTTTTT.

V gene TRBV4-3 combines with J gene TRBJ1-5; D unresolved. The CDR3 is 13 residues long. The V end lost 0 bases, the J end lost 5 bases, and 5 bases lay between the germline ends. Germline-derived CDR1 and CDR2 are LGHNA and YSLEER. This chain's CDR3 is CASSQDYHQPQHF. In DNA form, the CDR3 reads TGCGCCAGCAGCCAAGATTATCATCAGCCCCAGCATTTT.

The genes are TRBV7-6 and TRBJ2-2; TRBD1 might be the D (6 bases). CDR3 length: 14 residues. Trimming stripped 5 bases from V and 3 bases from J, with 10 bases between. Germline V CDR1 and CDR2: SGHVS, FNYEAQ. The CDR3 protein is CASSPGTHTGELFF. Here the CDR3 DNA reads TGTGCCAGCAGCCCAGGGACACACACCGGGGAGCTGTTTTTT.

V gene TRBV11-3 combines with J gene TRBJ1-4; D unresolved. The CDR3 is 14 residues long. Trimming took off 0 bases at V and 6 bases at J, with 8 bases between the two ends. CDR1 is SGHNT, CDR2 YENEEA, per germline. The CDR3 region has the DNA TGTGCCAGCAGCTTAGAGGGCTGGGATGAAAAACTGTTTTTT. Translating it yields CASSLEGWDEKLFF.

The chain employs TRBV19 and TRBJ1-1; TRBD1 is a possible D gene (6 bases). The CDR3 has 12 residues. V lost 2 bases and J 10 bases, leaving 11 bases between the germline ends. Germline CDR1 is LNHDA and CDR2 is SQIVND (reference sequence). CDR3 coding DNA: TGTGCCAGTAGTATATCGACAGGCCCAGCTTTCTTT. This encodes CASSISTGPAFF.

The chain is built from TRBV4-2 and TRBJ2-3, with 7 bases aligning to TRBD2. Looked up from germline, CDR1 is LGHNA and CDR2 is YNFKEQ. J gave up 3 bases and V 4 bases, and 4 bases lay outside the gene matches. The CDR3 extends over 14 amino acids. CDR3 sequence reads: CASSPGLGTDTQYF. The DNA for the CDR3 is TGTGCCAGCAGCCCCGGACTAGGAACAGATACGCAGTATTTT.

The chain is built from TRBV19 and TRBJ1-2; D ambiguous. V lost 6 bases to trimming and J lost 0 bases, with 8 bases between them. The CDR3 length is 13 residues. Germline V gene sequence: CDR1 LNHDA, CDR2 SQIVND (reference sequence). CDR3 residues: CASSVGPNYGYTF. CDR3 bases: TGTGCCAGTAGCGTGGGCCCTAACTATGGCTACACCTTC. The full variable domain, rest sourced from reference TRBV19 and TRBJ1-2, is DGGITQSPKYLFRKEGQNVTLSCEQNLNHDAMYWYRQDPGQGLRLIYYSQIVNDFQKGDIAEGYSVSREKKESFPLTVTSAQKNPTAFYLCASSVGPNYGYTFGSGTRLTVV.

V gene TRBV18 combines with J gene TRBJ1-2; 8 bases agree with TRBD1. Germline-derived CDR1 and CDR2 are KGHSH and LQKENI. The CDR3 runs 14 residues. The V gene end was trimmed by 0 bases and the J gene end by 8 bases; junction bases not matched to a gene: 5. Here the CDR3 reads CASSPPAGGAGYTF. The CDR3 coding sequence is TGTGCCAGCTCACCACCTGCAGGGGGCGCGGGCTACACCTTC.

V gene TRBV18 combines with J gene TRBJ1-3; weak D call: TRBD1 (5 bases). The CDR3 has 13 amino acids. V shed 10 bases and J shed 0 bases, with 10 bases lying between them. The germline V gene has CDR1 KGHSH and CDR2 LQKENI. In DNA, the CDR3 is TGTGCCACCAGGGCAAGCTCTGGAAACACCATATATTTT. As protein: CATRASSGNTIYF.

This clone was detected only once. The rearrangement joins TRBV6-5 to TRBJ1-4; 10 bases map to TRBD1. This CDR3 spans 14 amino acids. V lost 6 bases and J lost 8; bases outside the gene matches: 6. Germline CDR1 and CDR2: MNHEY and SVGAGI. The chain's CDR3 is CASRRTGGMEKLFF. In DNA, the CDR3 is TGTGCCAGCAGGCGGACAGGGGGTATGGAAAAACTGTTTTTT.